This T cell receptor beta chain was captured in a study of blood T cell repertoires in COVID-19. Study context: Some COVID-19 samples were acute and others convalescent; all came from the United States, Italy and Spain. The analysed material was cDNA or gDNA that came from T cells, B-cell-depleted T cells, or PBMCs.

The CDR3 totals 15 residues. The trim removed 6 bases at V and 4 bases at J, leaving 4 bases unmatched. Looked up from germline, CDR1 is MNHEY and CDR2 is SMNVEV (reference sequence). Per the authors' pipeline: Scientists estimated how many nucleated cells there were by amplifying reference gene primers. TCRdb's table, derived via immunoSEQ multiplex PCR, lists solely in-frame clones and lacks some. For V, J and clone size, that table is used; D and trimming come from the DNA. There are 220,000 or so clones in the sample; 84% occur only once, and 5.1% lies in the top ten. J is TRBJ2-1 and V is TRBV27, with 12 bases matching TRBD2. Input material: peripheral blood. This receptor was taken from a woman aged 55-69 years who had recovered from COVID-19. CDR3 in amino acids: CASRKTSGGYNEQFF. CDR3 DNA: TGTGCCAGCAGGAAGACTAGCGGGGGATACAATGAGCAGTTCTTC.